This T cell receptor (beta chain) was recovered during a study of Ad26.COV2.S vaccination and SARS-CoV-2 variants. Study-wide background: Intramuscular Ad26.COV2.S at 5x10^10 or 1x10^11 viral particles. Study results and limitations: For non-spike TCRs, breadth in vaccine recipients resembled that in placebo recipients. Those who received the vaccine showed greater spike-specific TCR breadth than those given placebo. The TCR breadth and depth analyses may have produced an underestimate of total T cell responses.

The method was immunoSEQ multiplex PCR; TCRdb's version includes in-frame clones alone and lacks a portion of them. The top ten clones hold 2.9% of a sample with about 250,000 clones, 87% of them seen once. On this clone: Its specificity is unknown. Additional DNA sequences in this sample encode the identical CDR3.

The germline V gene encodes CDR1 SEHNR and CDR2 FQNEAQ (reference sequence). This CDR3 spans 13 amino acids. Trimming left V 5 bases short and J 2 bases short, with 9 bases between. Described treatment: 15 to 20 received Ad26.COV2.S at low or high dose, single or two shots; 5 received placebo; per-sample allocation not given. Sampling took place 63 days after the first vaccine or placebo injection. V gene TRBV7-9 combines with J gene TRBJ1-2; D perhaps matches TRBD1 (6 bases). Material: peripheral blood, obtained in a trial of Ad26.COV2.S vaccine versus placebo. The source of this sequence is a person between 18 and 65 years old who received the Ad26.COV2.S COVID-19 vaccine or a placebo. DNA for the CDR3: TGTGCCAGCAGCCCACAGGGAAACTATGGCTACACCTTC. Protein product: CASSPQGNYGYTF.